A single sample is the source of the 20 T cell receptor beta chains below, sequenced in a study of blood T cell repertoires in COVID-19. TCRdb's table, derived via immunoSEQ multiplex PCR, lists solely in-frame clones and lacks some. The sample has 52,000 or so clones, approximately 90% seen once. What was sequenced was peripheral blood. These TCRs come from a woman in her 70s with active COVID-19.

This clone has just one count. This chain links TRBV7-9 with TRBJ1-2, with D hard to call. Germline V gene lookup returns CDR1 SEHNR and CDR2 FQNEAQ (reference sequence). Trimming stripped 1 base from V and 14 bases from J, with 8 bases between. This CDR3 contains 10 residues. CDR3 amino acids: CASSLDPQTF. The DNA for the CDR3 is TGTGCCAGCAGCTTAGACCCCCAGACCTTC.

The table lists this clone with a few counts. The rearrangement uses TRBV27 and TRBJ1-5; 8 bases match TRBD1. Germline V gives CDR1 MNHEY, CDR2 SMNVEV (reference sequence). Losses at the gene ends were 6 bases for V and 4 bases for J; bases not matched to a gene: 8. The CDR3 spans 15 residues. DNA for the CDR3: TGTGCCAGCAGCCTGACAGGGGAGATTAATCAGCCCCAGCATTTT. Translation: CASSLTGEINQPQHF.

The CDR3 sequence: CASSLVKANEQFF. CDR3 DNA: TGTGCCAGCAGTTTAGTTAAAGCAAATGAGCAGTTCTTC. J is TRBJ2-1 and V is TRBV27; unclear D gene. The V and J ends lost 2 bases and 7 bases respectively, with 9 bases between them. Germline V gene lookup returns CDR1 MNHEY and CDR2 SMNVEV (reference sequence). The CDR3 runs 13 residues.

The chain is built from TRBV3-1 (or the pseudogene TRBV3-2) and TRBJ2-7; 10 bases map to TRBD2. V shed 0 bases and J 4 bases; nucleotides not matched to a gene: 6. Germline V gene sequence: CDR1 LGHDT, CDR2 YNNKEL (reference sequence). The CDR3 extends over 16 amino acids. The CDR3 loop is CASSQEASGSSYEQYF. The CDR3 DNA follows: TGTGCCAGCAGCCAAGAGGCTAGCGGGAGTAGTTACGAGCAGTACTTC.

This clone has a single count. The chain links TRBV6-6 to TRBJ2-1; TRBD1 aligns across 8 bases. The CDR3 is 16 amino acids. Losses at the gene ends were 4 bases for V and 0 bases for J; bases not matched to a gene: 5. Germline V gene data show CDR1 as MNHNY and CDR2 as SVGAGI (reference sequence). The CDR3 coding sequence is TGTGCCAGCAGTTCCTTGGACAGGGTCTCCTACAATGAGCAGTTCTTC. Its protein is CASSSLDRVSYNEQFF.

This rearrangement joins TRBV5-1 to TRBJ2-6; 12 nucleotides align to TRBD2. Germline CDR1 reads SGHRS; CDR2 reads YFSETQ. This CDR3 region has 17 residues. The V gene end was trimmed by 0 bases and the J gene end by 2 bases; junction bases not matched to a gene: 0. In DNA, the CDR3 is TGCGCCAGCAGCTTGGGACTAGCGGGAGCTGGGGCCAACGTCCTGACTTTC. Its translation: CASSLGLAGAGANVLTF.

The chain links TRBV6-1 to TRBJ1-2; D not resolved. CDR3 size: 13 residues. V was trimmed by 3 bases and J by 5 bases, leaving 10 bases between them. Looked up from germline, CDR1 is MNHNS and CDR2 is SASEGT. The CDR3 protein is CASSDTRIYGYTF. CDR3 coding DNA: TGTGCCAGCAGTGATACCAGGATTTATGGCTACACCTTC.

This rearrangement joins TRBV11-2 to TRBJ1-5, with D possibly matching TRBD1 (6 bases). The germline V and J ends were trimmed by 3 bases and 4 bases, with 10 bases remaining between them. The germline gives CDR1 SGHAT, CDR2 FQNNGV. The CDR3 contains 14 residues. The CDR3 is CASSLDRVNQPQHF. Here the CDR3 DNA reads TGTGCCAGCAGCTTGGACAGAGTTAATCAGCCCCAGCATTTT. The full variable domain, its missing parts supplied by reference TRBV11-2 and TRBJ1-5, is EAGVAQSPRYKIIEKRQSVAFWCNPISGHATLYWYQQILGQGPKLLIQFQNNGVVDDSQLPKDRFSAERLKGVDSTLKIQPAKLEDSAVYLCASSLDRVNQPQHFGDGTRLSIL.

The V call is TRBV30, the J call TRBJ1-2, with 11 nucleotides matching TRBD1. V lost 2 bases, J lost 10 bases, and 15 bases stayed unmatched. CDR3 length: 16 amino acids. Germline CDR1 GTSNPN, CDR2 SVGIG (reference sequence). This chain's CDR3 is CAWSLHLLRDRGTYTF. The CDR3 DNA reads TGTGCCTGGAGTCTACACCTTCTCCGGGACAGGGGGACCTACACCTTC. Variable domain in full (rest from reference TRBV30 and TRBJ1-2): SQTIHQWPATLVQPVGSPLSLECTVEGTSNPNLYWYRQAAGRGLQLLFYSVGIGQISSEVPQNLSASRPQDRQFILSSKKLLLSDSGFYLCAWSLHLLRDRGTYTFGSGTRLTVV.

The CDR3 region is CASSPSTGYNGELFF. CDR3 in DNA: TGTGCCAGCTCACCATCGACAGGGTATAACGGGGAGCTGTTTTTT. The gene calls are TRBV18 and TRBJ2-2, with 7 bases identical to TRBD1. CDR1 and CDR2 from the germline V gene are KGHSH and LQKENI. The CDR3 sequence is 15 residues long. V shed 2 bases and J 7 bases; nucleotides not matched to a gene: 7.

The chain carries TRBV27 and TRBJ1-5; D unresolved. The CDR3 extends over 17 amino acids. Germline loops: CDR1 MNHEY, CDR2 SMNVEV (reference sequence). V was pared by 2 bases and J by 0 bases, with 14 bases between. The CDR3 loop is CASSLPLGPYSNQPQHF. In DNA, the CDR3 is TGTGCCAGCAGTTTACCCCTTGGCCCGTATAGCAATCAGCCCCAGCATTTT.

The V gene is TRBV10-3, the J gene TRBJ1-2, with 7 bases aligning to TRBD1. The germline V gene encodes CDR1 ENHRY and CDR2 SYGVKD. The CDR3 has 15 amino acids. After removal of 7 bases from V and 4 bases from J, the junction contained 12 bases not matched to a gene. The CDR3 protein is CAITEGAGGTYGYTF. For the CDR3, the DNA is TGTGCCATCACGGAGGGGGCAGGGGGAACCTATGGCTACACCTTC.

The CDR3: CASSLWQGLTDTQYF. The CDR3 region has the DNA TGTGCCAGCAGCTTGTGGCAGGGTCTAACAGATACGCAGTATTTT. V is TRBV5-6 and J is TRBJ2-3, with D maybe TRBD1 (5 bases). The germline V gene has CDR1 SGHDT and CDR2 YYEEEE. The V end lost 1 base, the J end lost 3 bases, and 12 bases lay between the germline ends. CDR3 length: 15 residues.

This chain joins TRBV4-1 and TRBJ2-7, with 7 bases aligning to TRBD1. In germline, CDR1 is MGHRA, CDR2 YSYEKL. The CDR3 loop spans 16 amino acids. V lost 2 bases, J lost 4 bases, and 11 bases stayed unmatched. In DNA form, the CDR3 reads TGCGCCAGCAGCCAACCACCAGACAGGGAAGGTTACGAGCAGTACTTC. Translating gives CASSQPPDREGYEQYF.

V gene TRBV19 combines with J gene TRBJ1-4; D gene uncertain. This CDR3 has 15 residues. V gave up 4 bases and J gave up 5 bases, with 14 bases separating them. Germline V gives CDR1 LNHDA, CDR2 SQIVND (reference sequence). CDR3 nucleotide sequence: TGTGCCAGTAGTAGTAACGCGGGAGAAAATGAAAAACTGTTTTTT. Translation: CASSSNAGENEKLFF.

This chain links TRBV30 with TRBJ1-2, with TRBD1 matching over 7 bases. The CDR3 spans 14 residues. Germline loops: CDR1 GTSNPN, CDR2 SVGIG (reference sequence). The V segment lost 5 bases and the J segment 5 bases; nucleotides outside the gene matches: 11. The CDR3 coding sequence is TGTGCCTGGTCCTATCAGGACAGGTGGTATGGCTACACCTTC. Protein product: CAWSYQDRWYGYTF.

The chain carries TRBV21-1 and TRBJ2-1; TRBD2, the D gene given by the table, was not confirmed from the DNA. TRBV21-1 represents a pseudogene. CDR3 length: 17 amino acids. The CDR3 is CASSKGLASGKYNEQFF. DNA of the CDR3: TGTGCCAGCAGCAAAGGATTGGCTAGCGGGAAGTACAATGAGCAGTTCTTC.

The CDR3 region has the DNA TGCGCCAGCAGCTTGACTACTTCGAGCTCCTACAATGAGCAGTTCTTC. Translating it yields CASSLTTSSSYNEQFF. The rearrangement uses TRBV5-1 and TRBJ2-1; D is undetermined. Trimming pared 1 base from V and 0 bases from J, leaving 11 bases between. The germline gives CDR1 SGHRS, CDR2 YFSETQ. The CDR3 has 16 amino acids.

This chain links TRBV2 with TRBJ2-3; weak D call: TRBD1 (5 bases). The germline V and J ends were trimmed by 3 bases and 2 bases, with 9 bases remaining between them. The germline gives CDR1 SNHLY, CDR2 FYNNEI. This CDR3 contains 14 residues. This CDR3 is CASSDRALTDTQYF. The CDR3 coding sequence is TGTGCCAGCAGTGACAGGGCCCTCACAGATACGCAGTATTTT.

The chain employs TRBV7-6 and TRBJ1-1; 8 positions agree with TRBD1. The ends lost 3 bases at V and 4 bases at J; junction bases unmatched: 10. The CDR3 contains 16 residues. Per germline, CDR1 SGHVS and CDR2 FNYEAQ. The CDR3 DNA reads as TGTGCCAGCAGCTTGGGACAGGACCTCGACGGCACTGAAGCTTTCTTT. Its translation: CASSLGQDLDGTEAFF.